This is a list of T cell receptor beta chains from one sample in a study of T-cell reconstitution after alpha-beta-depleted transplantation in children. TCRdb ran MiXCR on the PCR reads and lists one entry per CDR3 protein. Of tens of thousands of distinct CDR3 sequences in the sample, over 15% were seen once. Sequenced here: PBMCs, mostly from graft donor cells, sampled 60 days after TCRalphabeta/CD19-depleted stem cell transplant. The receptors here all came from a male patient aged 2 to 10 who had a stem cell transplant for acute lymphoblastic leukemia, so the T cells may come from the graft donor. Both conserved end residues are part of each CDR3. Each record gives: J gene, CDR3 length, V gene, CDR3 protein.

J gene: TRBJ2-6
CDR3 length: 16
V gene: TRBV4-3
CDR3 protein: CASSQDHGAGANVLTF

J gene: TRBJ1-5
CDR3 length: 18
V gene: TRBV4-1
CDR3 protein: CASSQDRRGFRFNQPQHF

J gene: TRBJ2-7
CDR3 length: 13
V gene: TRBV20-1
CDR3 protein: CSGRSGASYEQYF

J gene: TRBJ2-3
CDR3 length: 17
V gene: TRBV9
CDR3 protein: CASSPGTSGGATDTQYF

J gene: TRBJ2-7
CDR3 length: 14
V gene: TRBV7-8
CDR3 protein: CASSLEQWSRRQYF

J gene: TRBJ2-3
CDR3 length: 15
V gene: TRBV19
CDR3 protein: CASSTVAGMTDTQYF

J gene: TRBJ1-1
CDR3 length: 13
V gene: TRBV30
CDR3 protein: CAWSVRLTTEAFF

J gene: TRBJ2-7
CDR3 length: 12
V gene: TRBV6-1
CDR3 protein: CASSGGGYEQYF

J gene: TRBJ1-1
CDR3 length: 16
V gene: TRBV29-1
CDR3 protein: CSVEDLISGPNTEAFF

J gene: TRBJ2-7
CDR3 length: 13
V gene: TRBV9
CDR3 protein: CASSVAWGAEQYF

J gene: TRBJ1-2
CDR3 length: 15
V gene: TRBV2
CDR3 protein: CASSTDRPSNYGYTF

J gene: TRBJ2-7
CDR3 length: 17
V gene: TRBV6-5
CDR3 protein: CASSTVRQGAFYYEQYF

J gene: TRBJ2-4
CDR3 length: 13
V gene: TRBV20-1
CDR3 protein: CSASSGAKNIQYF

J gene: TRBJ1-2
CDR3 length: 13
V gene: TRBV20-1
CDR3 protein: CSAPTDQGWGYTF

J gene: TRBJ1-5
CDR3 length: 14
V gene: TRBV7-4
CDR3 protein: CASSRTGRFQPQHF

J gene: TRBJ2-7
CDR3 length: 12
V gene: TRBV6-6
CDR3 protein: CASSYPNYEQYF

J gene: TRBJ2-3
CDR3 length: 14
V gene: TRBV20-1
CDR3 protein: CSAPPGLYTDTQYF

J gene: TRBJ2-2
CDR3 length: 14
V gene: TRBV12-3/TRBV12-4
CDR3 protein: CASSLIGAAGELFF

J gene: TRBJ1-5
CDR3 length: 18
V gene: TRBV15
CDR3 protein: CATSRDRGSDYSNQPQHF

J gene: TRBJ1-2
CDR3 length: 11
V gene: TRBV29-1
CDR3 protein: CSAEGLYGYTF

J gene: TRBJ2-2
CDR3 length: 18
V gene: TRBV24-1
CDR3 protein: CATSDLSRQGGNTGELFF

J gene: TRBJ2-3
CDR3 length: 17
V gene: TRBV6-1
CDR3 protein: CASSRLRTLRSTDTQYF

J gene: TRBJ1-2
CDR3 length: 18
V gene: TRBV5-5
CDR3 protein: CASSLNLGQGIGRYGYTF

J gene: TRBJ2-7
CDR3 length: 14
V gene: TRBV6-1
CDR3 protein: CASSESRSPYEQYF

J gene: TRBJ1-2
CDR3 length: 15
V gene: TRBV21-1
CDR3 protein: CASSKPRRVGYGYTF

J gene: TRBJ1-6
CDR3 length: 14
V gene: TRBV10-1
CDR3 protein: CASSRDRENSPLHF

J gene: TRBJ1-2
CDR3 length: 12
V gene: TRBV9
CDR3 protein: CASSIGFHGYTF

J gene: TRBJ2-3
CDR3 length: 15
V gene: TRBV4-1
CDR3 protein: CASSQEGLSTDTQYF

J gene: TRBJ2-7
CDR3 length: 12
V gene: TRBV7-2
CDR3 protein: CASSRGPWEQYF

J gene: TRBJ2-1
CDR3 length: 13
V gene: TRBV12-3/TRBV12-4
CDR3 protein: CASTSGTTGGGFF

J gene: TRBJ1-5
CDR3 length: 14
V gene: TRBV7-9
CDR3 protein: CASKGQGLNQPQHF

J gene: TRBJ2-1
CDR3 length: 14
V gene: TRBV12-3/TRBV12-4
CDR3 protein: CASSGHASPNEQFF

J gene: TRBJ2-3
CDR3 length: 15
V gene: TRBV3-1
CDR3 protein: CASSLAGAPPDTQYF

J gene: TRBJ2-1
CDR3 length: 16
V gene: TRBV9
CDR3 protein: CASSVIGLAGNNEQFF

J gene: TRBJ2-1
CDR3 length: 16
V gene: TRBV11-3
CDR3 protein: CASSSGFGGAVNEQFF

J gene: TRBJ2-7
CDR3 length: 15
V gene: TRBV10-3
CDR3 protein: CAISEWPAKSYEQYF

J gene: TRBJ2-5
CDR3 length: 13
V gene: TRBV2
CDR3 protein: CASTHRVEGTQYF

J gene: TRBJ1-4
CDR3 length: 13
V gene: TRBV28
CDR3 protein: CASNNPGREKLFF

J gene: TRBJ2-4
CDR3 length: 16
V gene: TRBV12-3/TRBV12-4
CDR3 protein: CASTFPLREGQNIQYF

J gene: TRBJ1-1
CDR3 length: 13
V gene: TRBV28
CDR3 protein: CASMFQGETEAFF

J gene: TRBJ1-1
CDR3 length: 16
V gene: TRBV20-1
CDR3 protein: CSAPPLSGQMNTEAFF

J gene: TRBJ2-7
CDR3 length: 14
V gene: TRBV27
CDR3 protein: CASSPQLAGIEQYF

J gene: TRBJ2-7
CDR3 length: 15
V gene: TRBV27
CDR3 protein: CASSNRPGEAYEQYF

J gene: TRBJ2-4
CDR3 length: 15
V gene: TRBV5-1
CDR3 protein: CASSLMFEAKNIQYF

J gene: TRBJ1-5
CDR3 length: 14
V gene: TRBV20-1
CDR3 protein: CSASRGQSNQPQHF

J gene: TRBJ1-2
CDR3 length: 16
V gene: TRBV7-9
CDR3 protein: CASSLAGETSNYGYTF

J gene: TRBJ1-5
CDR3 length: 14
V gene: TRBV7-2
CDR3 protein: CASSSVWVNQPQHF

J gene: TRBJ2-1
CDR3 length: 14
V gene: TRBV7-2
CDR3 protein: CASSGGGRVNEQFF

J gene: TRBJ2-1
CDR3 length: 13
V gene: TRBV21-1
CDR3 protein: CASSKVRQGEQFF

J gene: TRBJ1-2
CDR3 length: 14
V gene: TRBV7-4
CDR3 protein: CASSLRQGLYGYTF

J gene: TRBJ2-1
CDR3 length: 12
V gene: TRBV5-1
CDR3 protein: CASSIGLVEQFF

J gene: TRBJ1-3
CDR3 length: 14
V gene: TRBV7-9
CDR3 protein: CASSLVVRGNTIYF

J gene: TRBJ2-1
CDR3 length: 15
V gene: TRBV20-1
CDR3 protein: CSARDSTGRGNEQFF

J gene: TRBJ1-1
CDR3 length: 15
V gene: TRBV7-9
CDR3 protein: CASSPGTGRSTEAFF

J gene: TRBJ2-1
CDR3 length: 13
V gene: TRBV7-2
CDR3 protein: CASSLGLLREQFF

J gene: TRBJ1-6
CDR3 length: 12
V gene: TRBV2
CDR3 protein: CARGQTNSPLHF

J gene: TRBJ1-1
CDR3 length: 13
V gene: TRBV6-1
CDR3 protein: CASYLGVNTKAFF

J gene: TRBJ2-2
CDR3 length: 16
V gene: TRBV5-4
CDR3 protein: CASSLWTGVGNGELFF

J gene: TRBJ2-3
CDR3 length: 14
V gene: TRBV21-1
CDR3 protein: CASSKKDRTDTQYF